A selection of T cell receptor beta chains follows, all from one sample in a study of blood T cell repertoires in COVID-19. The table came from immunoSEQ multiplex PCR; TCRdb's copy has only in-frame clones and leaves some out. The top ten clones hold around 20% of a sample with about 59,000 clones, around 79% of them seen once. Specimen: peripheral blood. Every receptor here comes from a woman between 45 and 60 years old with active or convalescent COVID-19. CDR3s include the opening cysteine and the closing phenylalanine or tryptophan. The D gene is left open where the match is weak. Size values are once, few and many counts, or a class for expanded clones, and some rows have none.

V gene,D gene,clone size,J gene,CDR3 protein,CDR3 DNA
TRBV19,TRBD1,.,TRBJ1-1,CASRSGTGSNTEAFF,TGTGCCAGTAGATCCGGGACAGGGTCGAACACTGAAGCTTTCTTT
TRBV11-3,TRBD2,.,TRBJ2-3,CASSPGTMVTDTQYF,TGTGCCAGCAGCCCCGGGACTATGGTCACAGATACGCAGTATTTT
TRBV24-1,.,once,TRBJ2-3,CATSDFPSGTDTQYF,TGTGCCACCAGTGATTTTCCTAGCGGCACAGATACGCAGTATTTT
TRBV4-1,.,.,TRBJ2-5,CASSQVGGNQETQYF,TGCGCCAGCAGCCAAGTAGGAGGGAACCAAGAGACCCAGTACTTC
TRBV30,.,.,TRBJ1-1,CALLGRSNTEAFF,TGTGCCCTATTGGGCAGGTCGAACACTGAAGCTTTCTTT
TRBV12-3/TRBV12-4,TRBD1,.,TRBJ2-7,CASGTGAEQYF,TGTGCCAGCGGAACAGGGGCCGAGCAGTACTTC
TRBV28,TRBD1,.,TRBJ1-2,CASTVLGQGPYGYTF,TGTGCCAGCACGGTTTTGGGACAGGGGCCCTATGGCTACACCTTC
TRBV5-1,.,once,TRBJ1-1,CASSLAGFTEAFF,TGCGCCAGCAGCTTGGCAGGGTTTACTGAAGCTTTCTTT
TRBV5-1,TRBD1,.,TRBJ2-1,CASSLRQGLGEQFF,TGCGCCAGCAGCTTGAGACAGGGTCTAGGGGAGCAGTTCTTC
TRBV7-9,.,.,TRBJ2-5,CASSHTMEGGETQYF,TGTGCCAGCAGCCATACTATGGAGGGAGGAGAGACCCAGTACTTC
TRBV28,.,few,TRBJ1-1,CASSLRPGGLDAFF,TGTGCCAGCAGTTTACGGCCCGGGGGGCTTGACGCTTTCTTT
TRBV10-3,TRBD2,.,TRBJ2-1,CAISALAGAGHEQFF,TGTGCCATCAGTGCACTAGCGGGAGCAGGGCATGAGCAGTTCTTC
TRBV28,.,.,TRBJ2-3,CASRTPGGSTDTQYF,TGTGCCAGCAGGACCCCCGGGGGAAGCACAGATACGCAGTATTTT
TRBV2,.,few,TRBJ2-3,CASSVVTSTDTQYF,TGTGCCAGCAGTGTAGTTACTAGCACAGATACGCAGTATTTT
TRBV30,.,.,TRBJ2-1,CAWSSGTYNEQFF,TGTGCCTGGAGTAGCGGGACATACAATGAGCAGTTCTTC
TRBV24-1,.,.,TRBJ2-1,CATSVQGGEQFF,TGTGCCACCAGCGTTCAAGGGGGTGAGCAGTTCTTC
TRBV18,.,few,TRBJ2-6,CASSPPDSGANVLTF,TGTGCCAGCTCACCACCGGACAGTGGGGCCAACGTCCTGACTTTC
TRBV7-6,TRBD1,.,TRBJ1-2,CASSLLSGTGGGYTF,TGTGCCAGCAGCCTCTTATCCGGGACAGGGGGTGGCTACACCTTC
TRBV28,TRBD2,few,TRBJ2-1,CASSPPGTSDNEQFF,TGTGCCAGCAGTCCCCCCGGGACTAGCGACAATGAGCAGTTCTTC
TRBV25-1,TRBD1,.,TRBJ1-2,CASSPGGTGPSNYGYTF,TGTGCCAGCAGTCCTGGGGGGACAGGGCCATCTAACTATGGCTACACCTTC
TRBV19,.,.,TRBJ2-7,CASSPTGSLSEQYF,TGTGCCAGTAGTCCCACAGGATCCCTCTCCGAGCAGTACTTC
TRBV29-1,.,.,TRBJ2-2,CSVEGLASTGELFF,TGCAGCGTTGAAGGGCTAGCGAGCACCGGGGAGCTGTTTTTT
TRBV3-1/TRBV3-2,TRBD2,.,TRBJ2-1,CASSQPGLALFDNEQFF,TGTGCCAGCAGCCAGCCGGGACTAGCCCTCTTCGACAATGAGCAGTTCTTC
TRBV19,TRBD2,.,TRBJ2-2,CASSPELAGETGELFF,TGTGCCAGTAGTCCTGAGCTAGCGGGCGAGACCGGGGAGCTGTTTTTT
TRBV5-5,.,few,TRBJ2-1,CASSAAPGGLEQFF,TGTGCCAGCAGCGCCGCGCCAGGGGGGCTTGAGCAGTTCTTC
TRBV11-2,TRBD1,.,TRBJ2-3,CASRPFGTGRRDTQYF,TGTGCCAGCAGACCATTCGGGACAGGGCGTAGAGATACGCAGTATTTT
TRBV5-5,.,.,TRBJ2-3,CASSTGGRSTDTQYF,TGTGCCAGCAGCACCGGGGGTCGGAGCACAGATACGCAGTATTTT
TRBV4-1,.,.,TRBJ2-1,CASSQGSGEQFF,TGCGCCAGCAGCCAAGGTAGCGGAGAGCAGTTCTTC
TRBV6-6,.,.,TRBJ2-3,CASGRGGTQYF,TGTGCCAGCGGGAGAGGGGGTACGCAGTATTTT
TRBV18,TRBD2,.,TRBJ2-7,CASSSPMGVAGLYEQYF,TGTGCCAGCTCATCTCCTATGGGGGTAGCGGGGCTCTACGAGCAGTACTTC
TRBV11-2,TRBD2,.,TRBJ2-7,CASSLDLRLAIHEQYF,TGTGCCAGCAGCTTAGATCTGAGACTAGCGATACACGAGCAGTACTTC
TRBV2,TRBD1,few,TRBJ2-5,CASTDDTGGTQYF,TGTGCCAGCACCGATGACACAGGGGGGACCCAGTACTTC
TRBV9,.,.,TRBJ1-1,CASSVGRGSVGEAFF,TGTGCCAGCAGCGTAGGACGAGGGAGTGTCGGTGAAGCTTTCTTT
TRBV2,TRBD1,.,TRBJ1-3,CASRNAGGLSGNTIYF,TGTGCCAGCAGGAACGCAGGGGGCCTCTCTGGAAACACCATATATTTT
TRBV19,TRBD2,few,TRBJ2-5,CASTAFPPTTSGLETQYF,TGTGCCAGTACCGCTTTTCCCCCAACGACTAGCGGGCTCGAGACCCAGTACTTC
TRBV5-1,.,few,TRBJ2-1,CASSLETVNEQFF,TGCGCCAGCAGCTTGGAGACAGTGAATGAGCAGTTCTTC
TRBV30,TRBD1,.,TRBJ1-1,CAWSFVDRVNTEAFF,TGTGCCTGGAGTTTTGTAGACAGGGTGAACACTGAAGCTTTCTTT
TRBV10-3,.,.,TRBJ1-1,CAISESTRAEAFF,TGTGCCATCAGTGAGTCGACGAGGGCTGAAGCTTTCTTT
TRBV10-1,TRBD2,.,TRBJ2-3,CASSEFLWREGTDTQYF,TGCGCCAGCAGTGAGTTTCTTTGGCGGGAGGGCACAGATACGCAGTATTTT
TRBV5-5,TRBD1,once,TRBJ1-5,CASSVGTGGNQPQHF,TGTGCCAGCAGCGTGGGGACAGGTGGAAATCAGCCCCAGCATTTT